This is a list of T cell receptor beta chains from one sample in a study of T cells in Graves' hyperthyroidism and ophthalmopathy. One entry per CDR3 protein results from TCRdb running MiXCR on the multiplex PCR reads. In the table there are around 240,000 distinct CDR3 sequences, about 15% of which are singletons. Sequencing used blood. The receptors here all came from a woman between 18 and 30 years old with Graves' ophthalmopathy. CDR3s include the opening cysteine and the closing phenylalanine or tryptophan. The D gene is left open where the match is weak. The size entry is marked missing in some rows and otherwise reads once, few, many or a size class.

D	size	V	J	CDR3	DNA
.	many	TRBV28	TRBJ2-2	CASIAGLTGELFF	TGTGCCAGCATCGCGGGCCTAACCGGGGAGCTGTTTTTT
TRBD2	many	TRBV28	TRBJ2-2	CASRPPGGRNTGELFF	TGTGCCAGCAGACCTCCGGGAGGGCGGAACACCGGGGAGCTGTTTTTT
TRBD1	.	TRBV2	TRBJ2-2	CASRRDREFTGELFF	TGTGCCAGCAGGAGGGACAGGGAGTTCACCGGGGAGCTGTTTTTT
TRBD1	many	TRBV28	TRBJ1-5	CASRPGQGFQPQHF	TGTGCCAGCAGGCCGGGACAGGGTTTCCAGCCCCAGCATTTT
TRBD2	.	TRBV11-1	TRBJ2-7	CASSLDGTSGYEQYF	TGTGCCAGCAGCTTAGATGGGACTAGCGGCTACGAGCAGTACTTC
.	many	TRBV5-5	TRBJ1-2	CASSSIPGTAYGYTF	TGTGCCAGCAGCTCCATTCCCGGGACTGCTTATGGCTACACCTTC
.	many	TRBV28	TRBJ1-3	CASSFGQNGNTIYF	TGTGCCAGCAGTTTTGGGCAGAATGGAAACACCATATATTTT
TRBD2	many	TRBV7-2	TRBJ2-1	CASSLVVLAGGYNEQFF	TGTGCCAGCAGCTTAGTAGTCCTAGCGGGAGGCTACAATGAGCAGTTCTTC
.	many	TRBV5-1	TRBJ1-2	CASSLNSLYGYTF	TGCGCCAGCAGCTTGAATTCCCTCTATGGCTACACCTTC
.	many	TRBV9	TRBJ1-1	CASSTHREGLNTEAFF	TGTGCCAGCAGCACCCACAGGGAAGGTTTGAACACTGAAGCTTTCTTT
TRBD1	many	TRBV11-2	TRBJ2-1	CASSPPGTGGSGEQFF	TGTGCCAGCAGCCCCCCCGGGACAGGGGGCTCGGGTGAGCAGTTCTTC
TRBD1	many	TRBV3-1	TRBJ2-1	CASSQAQGDNEQFF	TGTGCCAGCAGCCAGGCCCAGGGGGACAATGAGCAGTTCTTC
.	.	TRBV28	TRBJ2-7	CASRYRNSYEQYF	TGTGCCAGCAGATACAGGAACTCCTACGAGCAGTACTTC
.	many	TRBV7-9	TRBJ1-1	CASSPLFEAFF	TGTGCCAGCAGCCCCCTCTTCGAGGCTTTCTTT
TRBD2	few	TRBV5-1	TRBJ2-1	CASSLGAGAAHNEQFF	TGCGCCAGCAGCTTGGGGGCGGGAGCCGCCCACAATGAGCAGTTCTTC
.	many	TRBV6-2/TRBV6-3	TRBJ2-6	CASSTGSGDSSGANVLTF	TGTGCCAGCAGCACGGGGTCAGGGGATTCGTCTGGGGCCAACGTCCTGACTTTC
.	many	TRBV20-1	TRBJ2-3	CSAADPDTQYF	TGCAGTGCTGCAGACCCAGATACGCAGTATTTT
TRBD1	.	TRBV11-2	TRBJ1-2	CASSLVSRWDRVTSSDGYTF	TGTGCCAGCAGCTTAGTTAGCCGATGGGACAGGGTCACGTCATCCGATGGCTACACCTTC
.	many	TRBV29-1	TRBJ1-1	CSVSRGASNTEAFF	TGCAGCGTTTCTCGGGGGGCGTCGAACACTGAAGCTTTCTTT
.	many	TRBV3-1	TRBJ2-7	CASSRVTYEQYF	TGTGCCAGCAGCCGAGTAACCTACGAGCAGTACTTC
.	many	TRBV15	TRBJ1-1	CATSRDRGNTEAFF	TGTGCCACCAGCAGAGATCGGGGAAACACTGAAGCTTTCTTT
.	many	TRBV2	TRBJ1-1	CASGLLGNTEAFF	TGTGCCAGCGGCCTTTTGGGCAACACTGAAGCTTTCTTT